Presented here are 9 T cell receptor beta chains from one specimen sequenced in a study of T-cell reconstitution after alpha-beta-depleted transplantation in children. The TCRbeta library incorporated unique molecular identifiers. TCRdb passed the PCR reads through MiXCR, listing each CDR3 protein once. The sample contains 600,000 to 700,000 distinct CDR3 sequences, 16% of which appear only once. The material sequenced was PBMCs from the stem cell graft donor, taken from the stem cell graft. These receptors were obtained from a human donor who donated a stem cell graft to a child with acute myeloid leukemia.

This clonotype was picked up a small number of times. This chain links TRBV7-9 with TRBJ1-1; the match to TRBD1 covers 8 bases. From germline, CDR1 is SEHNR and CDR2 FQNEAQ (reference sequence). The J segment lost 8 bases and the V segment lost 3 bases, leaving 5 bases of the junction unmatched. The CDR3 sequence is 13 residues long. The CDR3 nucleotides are TGTGCCAGCAGCTTGGACAGGGAGCTGGAAGCTTTCTTT. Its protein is CASSLDRELEAFF. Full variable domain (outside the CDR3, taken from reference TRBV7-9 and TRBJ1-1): DTGVSQNPRHKITKRGQNVTFRCDPISEHNRLYWYRQTLGQGPEFLTYFQNEAQLEKSRLLSDRFSAERPKGSFSTLEIQRTEQGDSAMYLCASSLDRELEAFFGQGTRLTVV.

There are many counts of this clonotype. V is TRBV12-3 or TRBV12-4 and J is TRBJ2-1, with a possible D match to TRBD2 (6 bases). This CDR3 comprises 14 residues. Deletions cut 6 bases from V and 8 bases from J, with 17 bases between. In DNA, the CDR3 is TGTGCCAGCAGCCTTACAGCCGGCGGGGATGAGCAGTTCTTC. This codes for CASSLTAGGDEQFF.

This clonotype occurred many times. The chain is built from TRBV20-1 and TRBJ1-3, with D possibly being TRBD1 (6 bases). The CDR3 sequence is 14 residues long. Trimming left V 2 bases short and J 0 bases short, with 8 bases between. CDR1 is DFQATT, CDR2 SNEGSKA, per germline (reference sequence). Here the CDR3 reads CSARQGRSGNTIYF. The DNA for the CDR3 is TGCAGTGCTAGACAGGGGCGCTCTGGAAACACCATATATTTT.

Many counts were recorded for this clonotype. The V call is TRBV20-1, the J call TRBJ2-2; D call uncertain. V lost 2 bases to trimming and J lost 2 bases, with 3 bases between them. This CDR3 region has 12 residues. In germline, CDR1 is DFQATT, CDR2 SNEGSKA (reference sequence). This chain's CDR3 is CSARPNTGELFF. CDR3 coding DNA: TGCAGTGCTAGACCTAACACCGGGGAGCTGTTTTTT.

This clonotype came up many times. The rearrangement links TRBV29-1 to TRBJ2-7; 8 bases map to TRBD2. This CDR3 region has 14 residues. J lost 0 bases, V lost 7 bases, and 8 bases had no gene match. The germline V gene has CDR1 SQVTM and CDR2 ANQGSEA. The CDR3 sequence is CSASQRGSSYEQYF. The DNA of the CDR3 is TGCAGCGCCTCACAGCGGGGGAGCTCCTACGAGCAGTACTTC.

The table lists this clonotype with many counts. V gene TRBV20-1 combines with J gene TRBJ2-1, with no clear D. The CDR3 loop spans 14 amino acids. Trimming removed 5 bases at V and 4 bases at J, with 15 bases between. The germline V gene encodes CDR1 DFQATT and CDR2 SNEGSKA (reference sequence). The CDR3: CSASERIFYNEQFF. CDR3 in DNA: TGCAGTGCTTCGGAACGGATCTTTTACAATGAGCAGTTCTTC.

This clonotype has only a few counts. CDR3 sequence reads: CATRQNNEQFF. Here the CDR3 DNA reads TGTGCCACCAGACAGAACAATGAGCAGTTCTTC. The chain has TRBV6-6 and TRBJ2-1; tentative D call: TRBD1 (5 bases). Germline values: CDR1 MNHNY, CDR2 SVGAGI (reference sequence). This CDR3 has 11 residues. Trimming cost V 10 bases and J 5 bases, with 9 bases left between them.

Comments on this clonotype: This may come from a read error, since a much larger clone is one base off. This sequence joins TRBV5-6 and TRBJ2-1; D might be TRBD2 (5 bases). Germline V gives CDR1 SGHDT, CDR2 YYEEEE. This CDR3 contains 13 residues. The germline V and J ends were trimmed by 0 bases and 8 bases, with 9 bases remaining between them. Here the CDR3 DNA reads TGTGCCAGCAGCTTGGCGGCCGGGGATGAGCAGTTCTTC. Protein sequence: CASSLAAGDEQFF.

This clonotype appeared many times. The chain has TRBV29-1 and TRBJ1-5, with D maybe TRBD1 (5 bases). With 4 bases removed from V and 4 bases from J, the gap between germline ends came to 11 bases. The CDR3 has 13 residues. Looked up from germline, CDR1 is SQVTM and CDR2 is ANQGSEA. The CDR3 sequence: CSVVEGSNQPQHF. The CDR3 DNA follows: TGCAGCGTTGTAGAGGGGTCAAATCAGCCCCAGCATTTT.